This T cell receptor beta chain originates from a study of OX40 agonist ivuxolimab in advanced cancers. Study-level background: Hepatocellular carcinoma, melanoma, renal cell or head and neck cancer was diagnosed in the dose-escalation patients. Findings of the study overall: CD4+ and CD8+ blood T cells expanded clonally by week 6 at 0.1 to 3.0 mg/kg.

Worth noting for this clone: Its specificity is not known.

The V gene end was trimmed by 4 bases and the J gene end by 0 bases; junction bases not matched to a gene: 7. The CDR3 contains 16 residues. CDR1 SGDLS and CDR2 YYNGEE come from the germline V gene. Here immunoSEQ multiplex PCR was the method, and the copy in TCRdb shows in-frame clones only, minus some. The table records approximately 90,000 clones, about 89% of them present only once. V usage is TRBV9 and J usage is TRBJ2-3, with 8 positions matching TRBD2. The TCR was taken from an adult with an advanced solid tumor such as melanoma, head and neck, liver or kidney cancer. The sample here was CD4+ or CD8+ T cells sorted from blood, taken in a trial of the OX40 agonist ivuxolimab. CDR3 bases: TGTGCCAGCAGCCCCCCGGGAGGGCCCAGCACAGATACGCAGTATTTT. It is translated as CASSPPGGPSTDTQYF.